A selection of T cell receptor beta chains follows, all from one sample in a study of blood T cell repertoires in COVID-19. TCRdb's copy holds only in-frame clones and misses some; the assay was immunoSEQ multiplex PCR. The sample yields about 10,000 clones, approximately 90% seen once. The sequenced sample consisted of peripheral blood. These receptors originate from a human donor in a cohort sampled during active COVID-19. Both conserved end residues are part of each CDR3. Each record gives: CDR3 protein, CDR3 DNA, J gene, clone size, D gene, V gene. D genes are given only for firm matches. For some rows the clone size is stated as once, few or many, or as a class when expanded; others skip it.

CASTLRGVYGYTF TGTGCCAGCACCCTACGGGGGGTCTATGGCTACACCTTC TRBJ1-2 . . TRBV12-3/TRBV12-4
CASTRTSEAKNIQYF TGCGCCAGCACCCGGACTTCAGAGGCCAAAAACATTCAGTACTTC TRBJ2-4 . . TRBV4-1
CASSPLWAGGPDTQYF TGCGCCAGCAGCCCCCTATGGGCGGGGGGGCCTGATACGCAGTATTTT TRBJ2-3 . TRBD2 TRBV4-1
CASSELYTQYF TGTGCCAGCAGTGAACTGTATACGCAGTATTTT TRBJ2-3 . . TRBV6-1
CASSDQGFGGYTF TGTGCCAGCAGTGATCAGGGTTTCGGTGGCTACACCTTC TRBJ1-2 . . TRBV2
CASSETGINQPQHF TGTGCCAGCAGTGAAACCGGGATCAATCAGCCCCAGCATTTT TRBJ1-5 . . TRBV6-1
CASSPSGTEPHQPQHF TGTGCCAGCAGTCCCTCTGGGACAGAACCCCATCAGCCCCAGCATTTT TRBJ1-5 few TRBD1 TRBV28
CASRGWADYNEQFF TGTGCCAGCAGGGGCTGGGCGGACTATAATGAGCAGTTCTTC TRBJ2-1 . . TRBV7-9
CAWTNGADQPQHF TGTGCCTGGACAAATGGGGCCGATCAGCCCCAGCATTTT TRBJ1-5 . . TRBV30
CASSLEAGGYEQYF TGCGCCAGCAGCTTGGAAGCAGGGGGCTACGAGCAGTACTTC TRBJ2-7 . TRBD1 TRBV5-1
CASRGLAGARETQYF TGTGCCAGCAGGGGACTAGCGGGGGCCCGAGAGACCCAGTACTTC TRBJ2-5 . TRBD2 TRBV7-9
CASSLTGPDYNEQFF TGCGCCAGCAGCCTAACAGGGCCGGATTACAATGAGCAGTTCTTC TRBJ2-1 . . TRBV5-1
CASSLGRGGYNEQFF TGTGCCAGCAGCTTGGGGCGGGGGGGTTACAATGAGCAGTTCTTC TRBJ2-1 . TRBD2 TRBV5-4
CASSPPAGGADTQYF TGTGCCAGCTCACCGCCAGCGGGGGGGGCGGATACGCAGTATTTT TRBJ2-3 . TRBD2 TRBV18
CASSPGQGANNEQFF TGCGCCAGCAGCCCGGGACAGGGGGCTAACAATGAGCAGTTCTTC TRBJ2-1 . TRBD1 TRBV5-1
CATSRDLGRGSGYTF TGTGCCACCAGCAGAGATCTCGGCCGAGGGTCGGGCTACACCTTC TRBJ1-2 once . TRBV15
CASSPKGKGYYGYTF TGTGCCAGCAGTCCGAAGGGGAAAGGGTACTATGGCTACACCTTC TRBJ1-2 . . TRBV6-6
CASSPGTVQETQYF TGTGCCAGCAGCCCCGGGACAGTACAAGAGACCCAGTACTTC TRBJ2-5 . TRBD1 TRBV7-2
CASSLTTGVANYGYTF TGTGCCAGCAGTTTAACCACCGGGGTCGCTAACTATGGCTACACCTTC TRBJ1-2 . . TRBV27
CASSPARAGGPSTDTQYF TGTGCCAGCAGCCCAGCTAGGGCGGGGGGGCCGAGCACAGATACGCAGTATTTT TRBJ2-3 . TRBD2 TRBV4-2
CASGPSSAGLSYNSPLHF TGTGCCAGCGGCCCTTCTTCAGCAGGGCTGTCCTATAATTCACCCCTCCACTTT TRBJ1-6 once . TRBV9
CASSPRLAGLQETQYF TGTGCCAGCTCACCACGCCTAGCGGGCCTTCAAGAGACCCAGTACTTC TRBJ2-5 . TRBD2 TRBV18
CASSIRVRGRLKSEKLFF TGTGCCAGTAGTATCCGGGTCAGGGGGCGCTTAAAGTCGGAAAAACTGTTTTTT TRBJ1-4 . TRBD1 TRBV19
CASSAGLSTGELFF TGTGCCAGCAGCGCAGGGTTGAGCACCGGGGAGCTGTTTTTT TRBJ2-2 . . TRBV9
CASSLGQGAGGYTF TGTGCCAGCAGCTTAGGGCAGGGGGCAGGTGGCTACACCTTC TRBJ1-2 . TRBD1 TRBV5-6